The 8 T cell receptor beta chains in this list originate from one sample, sequenced in a study of T cell responses to AZD1222 COVID-19 vaccine. Sequencing was performed with immunoSEQ multiplex PCR; in TCRdb, only in-frame clones are kept and a portion is missing. The sample includes tens of thousands of clones, 90% to 95% seen only once; the top ten take 5% to 6.5%. The sample was peripheral blood, taken on day 0 of AZD1222 vaccination. These receptors all stem from an adult in good health.

This chain joins TRBV2 and TRBJ2-5; perhaps D is TRBD1 or TRBD2 (6 bases each). The germline gives CDR1 SNHLY, CDR2 FYNNEI. V gave up 7 bases and J gave up 5 bases, with 14 bases separating them. The length of the CDR3 is 13 residues. CDR3 loop: CASKLKGGETQYF. The DNA of the CDR3 is TGTGCCAGCAAGCTAAAAGGGGGGGAGACCCAGTACTTC. Looking up the rest from reference TRBV2 and TRBJ2-5 gives the full variable domain: EPEVTQTPSHQVTQMGQEVILRCVPISNHLYFYWYRQILGQKVEFLVSFYNNEISEKSEIFDDQFSVERPDGSNFTLKIRSTKLEDSAMYFCASKLKGGETQYFGPGTRLLVL.

J is TRBJ1-2 and V is TRBV6-5, with D maybe TRBD1 (5 bases). V dropped 4 bases and J dropped 4 bases, with 16 bases sitting between them. The CDR3 covers 15 residues. In germline, CDR1 is MNHEY, CDR2 SVGAGI. CDR3 residues: CASSWTRTLSYGYTF. As DNA, the CDR3 is TGTGCCAGCAGTTGGACTCGGACACTAAGCTATGGCTACACCTTC.

V and J are TRBV28 and TRBJ2-1, with D unresolved. From germline, CDR1 is MDHEN and CDR2 SYDVKM. The CDR3 covers 13 residues. V was shortened by 9 bases and J by 0 bases, with 9 bases between the two germline ends. CDR3 bases: TGTGCCAGTATAGGAAGCTCCTACAATGAGCAGTTCTTC. This gives the protein CASIGSSYNEQFF.

This clone was observed a handful of times. The chain uses TRBV7-9 and TRBJ1-1, with D perhaps matching TRBD1 (5 bases). Trimming removed 7 bases at V and 1 base at J, with 13 bases between. From germline, CDR1 is SEHNR and CDR2 FQNEAQ (reference sequence). CDR3 length: 14 residues. The CDR3 here is CASNPGAWNTEAFF. In nucleotides, the CDR3 is TGTGCCAGCAACCCTGGGGCGTGGAACACTGAAGCTTTCTTT.

The gene calls are TRBV15 and TRBJ2-1; perhaps TRBD2 as D (5 bases). The CDR3 totals 13 residues. Germline V CDR1 and CDR2: LNHNV, YYDKDF (reference sequence). Trimming took 5 bases from V and 7 from J, leaving 12 bases between them. The DNA for the CDR3 is TGTGCCACCAGCTTTCGGACTGTTAATGAGCAGTTCTTC. This codes for CATSFRTVNEQFF.

J is TRBJ2-7 and V is TRBV6-2 or TRBV6-3; 9 nucleotides line up with TRBD2. Per germline, CDR1 MNHEY and CDR2 SVGEGT. This CDR3 has 15 residues. Losses at the gene ends were 4 bases for V and 0 bases for J; bases not matched to a gene: 4. Here the CDR3 reads CASSWRTSASYEQYF. As DNA, the CDR3 is TGTGCCAGCAGTTGGCGGACTAGCGCCTCCTACGAGCAGTACTTC.

The V call is TRBV19, the J call TRBJ1-4; no clear D. Trimming cost V 0 bases and J 5 bases, with 7 bases left between them. Germline loops: CDR1 LNHDA, CDR2 SQIVND (reference sequence). The CDR3 loop spans 14 amino acids. CDR3 nucleotides: TGTGCCAGTAGTATAGATGGAGGGAATGAAAAACTGTTTTTT. This gives the protein CASSIDGGNEKLFF.

The V and J genes are TRBV24-1 and TRBJ2-3; D possibly corresponds to TRBD2 (5 bases). The germline V gene has CDR1 KGHDR and CDR2 SFDVKD. The CDR3 is 15 amino acids. Trimming removed 1 base at V and 2 bases at J, with 9 bases between. This CDR3 reads CATSDLKRDTDTQYF. As DNA, the CDR3 is TGTGCCACCAGTGATTTAAAACGGGACACAGATACGCAGTATTTT.